These 30 T cell receptor beta chains originate from one sample sequenced in a study of tumor-infiltrating lymphocytes in localized non-small cell lung cancer. Clones were read by immunoSEQ multiplex PCR, and TCRdb kept only the in-frame ones, dropping some. The sample shows about 7,200 clones, about 60% of them seen only once. Sequencing used uninvolved lung tissue not adjacent to the tumor. The receptors come from a human donor with non-small cell lung cancer.

The CDR3 loop is CASSLARPNYGYTF. The CDR3 DNA follows: TGTGCCAGCAGCTTGGCTAGGCCTAACTATGGCTACACCTTC. The chain couples TRBV11-2 to TRBJ1-2, with D unresolved. Germline CDR1 is SGHAT and CDR2 is FQNNGV. Trimming removed 3 bases from V and 0 bases from J, with 8 bases in between. There are 14 residues in the CDR3.

Sample share makes this clone medium-sized. The rearrangement links TRBV11-2 to TRBJ2-1; D gene unclear. The V and J ends lost 2 bases and 4 bases respectively, with 9 bases between them. Germline V gives CDR1 SGHAT, CDR2 FQNNGV. The CDR3 has 14 amino acids. CDR3 coding DNA: TGTGCCAGCAGCTTACTTTCGCAGTACAATGAGCAGTTCTTC. Translated: CASSLLSQYNEQFF.

This clone appeared a few times. This chain uses TRBV29-1 with TRBJ2-5; 7 bases fit TRBD1. Germline CDR1 SQVTM, CDR2 ANQGSEA. Germline trimming cut 5 bases from V and 5 bases from J; bases unmatched to any gene: 5. The CDR3 spans 12 residues. The CDR3 DNA reads TGCAGCGTTCTGACAGGGATGGAGACCCAGTACTTC. Residues: CSVLTGMETQYF. Full variable domain (outside the CDR3, taken from reference TRBV29-1 and TRBJ2-5): SAVISQKPSRDICQRGTSLTIQCQVDSQVTMMFWYRQQPGQSLTLIATANQGSEATYESGFVIDKFPISRPNLTFSTLTVSNMSPEDSSIYLCSVLTGMETQYFGPGTRLLVL.

This clone was detected only a few times. This chain joins TRBV6-6 and TRBJ2-7, with D hard to call. The CDR3 is 13 amino acids. The germline V and J ends were trimmed by 0 bases and 3 bases, with 6 bases remaining between them. CDR1 MNHNY and CDR2 SVGAGI come from the germline V gene (reference sequence). CDR3: CASSYSPRYEQYF. CDR3 DNA: TGTGCCAGCAGTTACTCACCCCGCTACGAGCAGTACTTC.

This chain connects TRBV30 to TRBJ1-1; TRBD1 matches at 12 bases. Trimming cost V 2 bases and J 6 bases; bases outside gene matches: 7. This CDR3 has 15 residues. CDR1 GTSNPN and CDR2 SVGIG come from the germline V gene (reference sequence). CDR3 nucleotide sequence: TGTGCCTGGAGTAGGGACAGGGGGCACCGAGCTGAAGCTTTCTTT. This translates into CAWSRDRGHRAEAFF. Together with reference TRBV30 and TRBJ1-1, the CDR3 gives the full variable domain: SQTIHQWPATLVQPVGSPLSLECTVEGTSNPNLYWYRQAAGRGLQLLFYSVGIGQISSEVPQNLSASRPQDRQFILSSKKLLLSDSGFYLCAWSRDRGHRAEAFFGQGTRLTVV.

The chain has TRBV6-1 and TRBJ1-2; 11 nucleotides agree with TRBD1. CDR1 MNHNS and CDR2 SASEGT come from the germline V gene. The CDR3 has 14 residues. V gave up 3 bases and J gave up 4 bases; unmatched junction bases: 1. The CDR3 bases are TGTGCCAGCAGTGATGGGACAGGGGGCTATGGCTACACCTTC. It encodes CASSDGTGGYGYTF.

This clone was observed a single time. The chain carries TRBV11-2 and TRBJ1-1; no clear D. The germline V and J ends were trimmed by 3 bases and 4 bases, with 9 bases remaining between them. CDR3 length equals 13 residues. Germline CDR1 SGHAT, CDR2 FQNNGV. The CDR3 nucleotides are TGTGCCAGCAGCTTTCTCCGGGGCACTGAAGCTTTCTTT. Protein product: CASSFLRGTEAFF. The complete variable domain, with remaining parts taken from reference TRBV11-2 and TRBJ1-1, reads EAGVAQSPRYKIIEKRQSVAFWCNPISGHATLYWYQQILGQGPKLLIQFQNNGVVDDSQLPKDRFSAERLKGVDSTLKIQPAKLEDSAVYLCASSFLRGTEAFFGQGTRLTVV.

The rearrangement uses TRBV5-6 and TRBJ1-1, with D tentatively TRBD1 (5 bases). V was cut by 1 base and J by 2 bases, with 9 bases left in between. The CDR3 totals 14 residues. Germline CDR1 reads SGHDT; CDR2 reads YYEEEE. Written as DNA, the CDR3 is TGTGCCAGCAGCTTGATGACAGTAAACACTGAAGCTTTCTTT. Protein sequence: CASSLMTVNTEAFF.

The V gene is TRBV7-3, the J gene TRBJ2-3; 7 bases agree with TRBD2. The CDR3 runs 15 residues. In germline, CDR1 is SGHTA, CDR2 FQGTGA. The V and J ends lost 0 bases and 4 bases, in that order; junction bases with no gene match: 4. The CDR3 loop reads CASSLTTSLADTQYF. For the CDR3, the DNA is TGTGCCAGCAGCTTAACGACTAGCCTTGCAGATACGCAGTATTTT.

The V gene is TRBV29-1, the J gene TRBJ2-3; D is possibly TRBD1 or TRBD2 (5 bases each). The CDR3 length is 12 residues. V shed 6 bases and J shed 1 base, with 8 bases lying between them. Germline CDR1 SQVTM, CDR2 ANQGSEA. In nucleotides, the CDR3 is TGCAGCGTGGGACGGGGCACAGATACGCAGTATTTT. It codes for CSVGRGTDTQYF.

This chain connects TRBV4-1 to TRBJ2-3; 7 nucleotides agree with TRBD1. This CDR3 comprises 17 residues. The V gene's germline CDR1 is MGHRA and CDR2 YSYEKL. The ends lost 1 base at V and 3 bases at J; junction bases unmatched: 10. In DNA form, the CDR3 reads TGCGCCAGCAGCCAAGGGTTTCGGGACAGCAGAACAGATACGCAGTATTTT. It encodes CASSQGFRDSRTDTQYF.

The gene calls are TRBV11-2 and TRBJ2-3; TRBD1 is a possible D gene (6 bases). The CDR3 is 14 amino acids. The V gene lost 4 bases and the J gene lost 6 bases, with 14 bases spanning the gap. The germline gives CDR1 SGHAT, CDR2 FQNNGV. This chain's CDR3 is CASSSRPQGDTQYF. In nucleotides, the CDR3 is TGTGCCAGCAGCTCTCGGCCCCAGGGGGATACGCAGTATTTT.

This clone was recorded a few times. The V gene is TRBV2, the J gene TRBJ1-1, with 7 bases that match TRBD1. The CDR3 consists of 13 residues. V lost 8 bases to trimming and J lost 3 bases; unmatched junction nucleotides: 6. CDR1 and CDR2 (germline): SNHLY, FYNNEI. CDR3: CASGTGAYTEAFF. The CDR3 DNA reads TGTGCCAGCGGAACAGGGGCGTACACTGAAGCTTTCTTT. Supplemented by reference TRBV2 and TRBJ1-1, the full variable domain reads EPEVTQTPSHQVTQMGQEVILRCVPISNHLYFYWYRQILGQKVEFLVSFYNNEISEKSEIFDDQFSVERPDGSNFTLKIRSTKLEDSAMYFCASGTGAYTEAFFGQGTRLTVV.

The genes are TRBV7-2 and TRBJ2-7; D gene uncertain. The CDR3 has 15 amino acids. Per the germline V gene, CDR1 is SGHTA and CDR2 is FQGNSA. V was cut by 3 bases and J by 0 bases, with 12 bases left in between. CDR3 DNA sequence: TGTGCCAGCAGCTTGGGCTGGCGGAACTCCTACGAGCAGTACTTC. Its protein is CASSLGWRNSYEQYF.

The chain couples TRBV6-5 to TRBJ2-7, with no clear D. Germline V gene data show CDR1 as MNHEY and CDR2 as SVGAGI. V was cut by 5 bases and J by 0 bases, with 8 bases left in between. The CDR3 totals 13 residues. DNA of the CDR3: TGTGCCAGCAGTCTCAGAAACTCCTACGAGCAGTACTTC. Amino acid sequence: CASSLRNSYEQYF.

The genes are TRBV27 and TRBJ1-5, with D tentatively TRBD1 (6 bases). The CDR3 extends over 13 amino acids. Between the trimmed V and J ends, which lost 10 bases and 4 bases, there was a span of 14 bases. Germline assignment: CDR1 MNHEY and CDR2 SMNVEV (reference sequence). This chain's CDR3 is CATKTGLNQPQHF. DNA of the CDR3: TGTGCCACTAAGACAGGATTGAATCAGCCCCAGCATTTT.

This clone was detected only a few times. The CDR3 protein is CASSLTRTNYGYTF. The CDR3 nucleotides are TGTGCCAGCAGCTTGACAAGAACCAACTATGGCTACACCTTC. The chain joins TRBV11-2 to TRBJ1-2; D is ambiguous. Germline V gives CDR1 SGHAT, CDR2 FQNNGV. V shed 3 bases and J shed 2 bases, with 10 bases lying between them. The CDR3 length is 14 residues.

The chain combines TRBV7-9 with TRBJ1-2; no firm D call. The ends were cut back, 1 base at V and 8 bases at J, with 14 bases in the middle. The CDR3 extends over 14 amino acids. The germline V gene encodes CDR1 SEHNR and CDR2 FQNEAQ (reference sequence). The DNA for the CDR3 is TGTGCCAGCAGCTTAGTATTGGCTAATGAGGGCTACACCTTC. This sequence encodes CASSLVLANEGYTF. The whole variable domain, filled in from reference TRBV7-9 and TRBJ1-2, reads DTGVSQNPRHKITKRGQNVTFRCDPISEHNRLYWYRQTLGQGPEFLTYFQNEAQLEKSRLLSDRFSAERPKGSFSTLEIQRTEQGDSAMYLCASSLVLANEGYTFGSGTRLTVV.

This clone was observed a few times. This CDR3 is CASSKEHIVYNEQFF. CDR3 bases: TGTGCCAGCAGTAAGGAACATATAGTATACAATGAGCAGTTCTTC. This rearrangement joins TRBV6-1 to TRBJ2-1, with D uncertain. The CDR3 is made up of 15 amino acids. Trimming removed 5 bases at V and 4 bases at J, with 15 bases between. Germline V lookup: CDR1 MNHNS, CDR2 SASEGT.

In its sample, this clone is medium-sized (0.01 to 0.1%). The chain recombines TRBV30 with TRBJ1-2; perhaps TRBD1 as D (5 bases). Looked up from germline, CDR1 is GTSNPN and CDR2 is SVGIG (reference sequence). CDR3 length: 12 residues. The germline V and J ends were trimmed by 0 bases and 7 bases, with 9 bases remaining between them. The CDR3 coding sequence is TGTGCCTGGAGTGTATTGGGGACTGGCTACACCTTC. It yields the protein CAWSVLGTGYTF.

V usage is TRBV5-1 and J usage is TRBJ1-2, with 9 positions matching TRBD1. This CDR3 region has 14 residues. Germline trimming cut 2 bases from V and 8 bases from J; bases unmatched to any gene: 7. Germline V gives CDR1 SGHRS, CDR2 YFSETQ. Here the CDR3 reads CASSLQQGAQGYTF. CDR3 nucleotides: TGCGCCAGCAGCTTACAACAGGGGGCACAGGGCTACACCTTC.

The CDR3 here is CASSLLAGQETQYF. The CDR3, as DNA: TGTGCCAGCAGCCTCCTAGCGGGGCAAGAGACCCAGTACTTC. V usage is TRBV7-6 and J usage is TRBJ2-5; 9 nucleotides line up with TRBD2. The CDR3 sequence is 14 residues long. V lost 5 bases to trimming and J lost 2 bases; unmatched junction nucleotides: 3. Per germline, CDR1 SGHVS and CDR2 FNYEAQ.

In its sample, this clone was seen once. The chain combines TRBV4-1 with TRBJ2-1; 9 nucleotides match TRBD2. Trimming at V came to 0 bases and at J to 0 bases, leaving 3 bases not matched to a gene. The germline gives CDR1 MGHRA, CDR2 YSYEKL. This CDR3 contains 17 residues. The CDR3 here is CASSQDRRGGSYNEQFF. The CDR3 DNA reads TGCGCCAGCAGCCAAGATCGGCGGGGGGGCTCCTACAATGAGCAGTTCTTC.

The chain employs TRBV11-2 and TRBJ1-1; D unclear. CDR1 SGHAT and CDR2 FQNNGV come from the germline V gene. The CDR3 has 13 amino acids. Trimming took 4 bases from V and 3 from J, leaving 9 bases between them. The CDR3, as DNA: TGTGCCAGCAGCTCGACCTGGGACACTGAAGCTTTCTTT. Encoded protein: CASSSTWDTEAFF.

This chain uses TRBV9 with TRBJ1-2, with D possibly being TRBD1 (5 bases). The CDR3 has 14 amino acids. Germline assignment: CDR1 SGDLS and CDR2 YYNGEE. V lost 0 bases and J 6 bases, leaving 12 bases between the germline ends. The CDR3 DNA follows: TGTGCCAGCAGCGTAGGATGGGGCGCTGATGGCTACACCTTC. Amino acids: CASSVGWGADGYTF.

The J gene is TRBJ1-1, the V gene TRBV6-6; D is perhaps TRBD1 (6 bases). Germline assignment: CDR1 MNHNY and CDR2 SVGAGI (reference sequence). Trimming pared 5 bases from V and 8 bases from J, leaving 15 bases between. The CDR3 is made up of 13 amino acids. This chain's CDR3 is CASSILGAAEAFF. DNA for the CDR3: TGTGCCAGCAGTATATTGGGGGCCGCGGAAGCTTTCTTT.

The chain is built from TRBV19 and TRBJ1-2; 7 bases agree with TRBD1. There are 15 residues in the CDR3. The trim removed 10 bases at V and 4 bases at J, leaving 15 bases unmatched. Germline CDR1 and CDR2: LNHDA and SQIVND (reference sequence). The CDR3 loop reads CATTSGQGVSYGYTF. CDR3 DNA: TGTGCCACGACTTCGGGGCAGGGGGTCTCCTATGGCTACACCTTC.

This sequence joins TRBV7-9 and TRBJ2-4; D is ambiguous. Germline V gene sequence: CDR1 SEHNR, CDR2 FQNEAQ (reference sequence). The CDR3 extends over 16 amino acids. The V end lost 5 bases, the J end lost 0 bases, and 14 bases lay between the germline ends. This chain's CDR3 is CASSRTVELAKNIQYF. For the CDR3, the DNA is TGTGCCAGCAGCAGGACGGTTGAATTAGCCAAAAACATTCAGTACTTC.

The rearrangement joins TRBV25-1 to TRBJ2-7, with 9 nucleotides matching TRBD1. V lost 6 bases, J lost 5 bases, and 8 bases stayed unmatched. Germline assignment: CDR1 MGHDK and CDR2 SYGVNS. The CDR3 is made up of 14 amino acids. The CDR3 coding sequence is TGTGCCAGCAGACCCTCCGGGACAGGGCACGAGCAGTACTTC. The encoded protein is CASRPSGTGHEQYF.

The chain carries TRBV6-5 and TRBJ2-3; no firm D call. V shed 11 bases and J shed 0 bases, with 12 bases lying between them. Germline values: CDR1 MNHEY, CDR2 SVGAGI. The CDR3 spans 13 residues. The CDR3 is CAVGASSTDTQYF. The CDR3 DNA follows: TGTGCCGTAGGAGCTTCTAGCACAGATACGCAGTATTTT.